This T cell receptor (beta chain) was recovered during a study of cytomegalovirus exposure and HLA in healthy donors. Overall study findings and caveats: Rare TCR sequences predominated, though certain public TCRs were found in many donors. The authors enumerated over 150 TCR beta chains as linked to cytomegalovirus. Through in vitro validation, three CMV-associated chains were shown to be specific for CMV antigens.

Notes on this clone: Its antigen is unidentified.

Profiling relied on immunoSEQ multiplex PCR, and the TCRdb table lists in-frame clones only, not all of them. The repertoire holds around 99,000 clones, with 85% to 90% as singletons. The donors belonged to the approximately 120-subject validation cohort, separate from the approximately 700-subject first cohort. The sequenced sample consisted of PBMCs. This receptor was taken from a woman aged 18-35 years in good health and CMV-seronegative.

DNA for the CDR3: TGTGCCAGCAAAAACTCCGGGACTAGCGTCGAGCAGTACTTC. The encoded protein is CASKNSGTSVEQYF. The chain couples TRBV28 to TRBJ2-7, with TRBD2 matching over 10 bases. CDR3 length equals 14 residues. The V segment lost 7 bases and the J segment 6 bases; nucleotides outside the gene matches: 9. Germline V gives CDR1 MDHEN, CDR2 SYDVKM.